The 5 T cell receptor beta chains reported below all come from one sample, sequenced in a study of shared T cell receptors in the human thymus. Clones were read by immunoSEQ multiplex PCR, and TCRdb kept only the in-frame ones, dropping some. Among hundreds of thousands of clones listed, roughly 74% were seen once. These same data were also listed under a study on human thymus T cells.

The sequenced material came from thymocytes. The receptors here all came from a boy younger than two with a congenital heart defect.

V is TRBV2 and J is TRBJ1-1, with 7 bases matching TRBD1. Germline CDR1 and CDR2: SNHLY and FYNNEI. Germline trimming cut 6 bases from V and 0 bases from J; bases unmatched to any gene: 13. The CDR3 extends over 17 amino acids. CDR3 sequence reads: CASRSTPGQSLNTEAFF. For the CDR3, the DNA is TGTGCCAGCAGGAGCACCCCGGGACAGAGCTTGAACACTGAAGCTTTCTTT.

This clone turned up a few times. V is TRBV5-6 and J is TRBJ2-6, with 7 bases aligning to TRBD2. CDR3 length: 14 residues. The V gene's germline CDR1 is SGHDT and CDR2 YYEEEE. Trimming cost V 0 bases and J 12 bases; bases outside gene matches: 6. CDR3 sequence: CASSLVSGGGVLTF. As DNA, the CDR3 is TGTGCCAGCAGCTTGGTTTCGGGGGGTGGCGTCCTGACTTTC.

The chain recombines TRBV11-3 with TRBJ2-1; 12 bases are a match to TRBD2. After removal of 1 base from V and 5 bases from J, the junction contained 3 bases not matched to a gene. Germline CDR1 and CDR2: SGHNT and YENEEA. The CDR3 is 16 residues long. This CDR3 is CASSLGLAGAHNEQFF. The CDR3, as DNA: TGTGCCAGCAGCTTAGGACTAGCGGGAGCCCACAATGAGCAGTTCTTC.

V gene TRBV21-1 combines with J gene TRBJ2-1; the DNA was not used to check the table's D call, TRBD1. TRBV21-1 is tagged as a pseudogene. The CDR3 is made up of 17 amino acids. The CDR3 sequence is CASSKEGRTDRGNEQFF. In DNA form, the CDR3 reads TGTGCCAGCAGCAAAGAGGGTAGAACTGATAGGGGGAATGAGCAGTTCTTC.

The chain has TRBV28 and TRBJ1-3; D is undetermined. The CDR3 sequence is 15 residues long. V lost 5 bases to trimming and J lost 1 base, with 12 bases between them. Germline V gives CDR1 MDHEN, CDR2 SYDVKM. In DNA, the CDR3 is TGTGCCAGCAGTCCTCTAGAGGGTTCTGGAAACACCATATATTTT. Protein: CASSPLEGSGNTIYF.